One sample yielded the 19 T cell receptor beta chains listed below, sequenced in a study of blood T cell repertoires in COVID-19. The assay was immunoSEQ multiplex PCR, and TCRdb's table has in-frame clones only and misses some. The sample shows approximately 440,000 clones, 75% to 90% of them seen only once. Material: PBMCs or T cells enriched from blood (not recorded which). These receptors came from a woman between 18 and 30 years old who had recovered from COVID-19.

V usage is TRBV11-2 and J usage is TRBJ2-3; the D gene is possibly TRBD2 (5 bases). The germline V gene has CDR1 SGHAT and CDR2 FQNNGV. V was pared by 4 bases and J by 8 bases, with 25 bases between. The CDR3 contains 17 residues. The CDR3 DNA reads TGTGCCAGCAGCTCCATTCGCGGGCGGGCTAAATCCGCTACGCAGTATTTT. Residues: CASSSIRGRAKSATQYF.

The gene calls are TRBV19 and TRBJ1-1, with 9 bases that match TRBD1. The CDR3 consists of 15 residues. Germline-derived CDR1 and CDR2 are LNHDA and SQIVND (reference sequence). V gave up 6 bases and J gave up 3 bases; unmatched junction bases: 8. The CDR3 region is CASSPRTGADTEAFF. CDR3 nucleotide sequence: TGTGCCAGTAGCCCACGGACAGGGGCGGACACTGAAGCTTTCTTT. The full variable domain, completed using reference TRBV19 and TRBJ1-1, is DGGITQSPKYLFRKEGQNVTLSCEQNLNHDAMYWYRQDPGQGLRLIYYSQIVNDFQKGDIAEGYSVSREKKESFPLTVTSAQKNPTAFYLCASSPRTGADTEAFFGQGTRLTVV.

This chain joins TRBV6-5 and TRBJ2-1, with 8 bases fitting TRBD1. V lost 8 bases to trimming and J lost 4 bases; unmatched junction nucleotides: 10. Germline lookup yields CDR1 MNHEY and CDR2 SVGAGI. The CDR3 has 15 amino acids. The CDR3 is CASHLTRGQYNEQFF. The CDR3 DNA sequence: TGTGCCAGCCACCTGACCAGGGGGCAATACAATGAGCAGTTCTTC.

V usage is TRBV11-3 and J usage is TRBJ2-1, with 13 bases that match TRBD2. V dropped 3 bases and J dropped 6; count of bases not matched to a gene: 5. CDR1 SGHNT and CDR2 YENEEA come from the germline V gene. The CDR3 runs 16 residues. CDR3: CASSLGGTSGANEQFF. CDR3 DNA sequence: TGTGCCAGCAGCTTGGGGGGGACTAGCGGGGCCAATGAGCAGTTCTTC.

The rearrangement uses TRBV7-2 and TRBJ2-7; TRBD2 might be the D (5 bases). CDR1 is SGHTA, CDR2 FQGNSA, per germline. The length of the CDR3 is 14 residues. The V gene lost 8 bases and the J gene lost 6 bases, with 20 bases spanning the gap. Here the CDR3 reads CASLLTRGSGEQYF. The CDR3 nucleotides are TGTGCCAGCCTCCTAACGCGAGGGTCTGGCGAGCAGTACTTC.

This clone has only a few counts. J is TRBJ1-6 and V is TRBV24-1; 7 positions agree with TRBD1. The germline V gene has CDR1 KGHDR and CDR2 SFDVKD. The trim removed 1 base at V and 5 bases at J, leaving 10 bases unmatched. This CDR3 comprises 18 residues. CDR3: CATSDFAGGHDHNSPLHF. The CDR3 DNA follows: TGTGCCACCAGTGATTTTGCAGGGGGGCACGACCATAATTCACCCCTCCACTTT.

The chain links TRBV11-2 to TRBJ1-2; 7 bases map to TRBD1. The CDR3 contains 14 residues. Germline CDR1 SGHAT, CDR2 FQNNGV. V lost 5 bases, J lost 4 bases, and 7 bases stayed unmatched. The CDR3 DNA sequence: TGTGCCAGCAGCCAGGACAGGTTCGGCTATGGCTACACCTTC. It encodes CASSQDRFGYGYTF.

V usage is TRBV5-1 and J usage is TRBJ2-7, with D possibly being TRBD1 (5 bases). CDR1 and CDR2 from the germline V gene are SGHRS and YFSETQ. The CDR3 totals 13 residues. V gave up 2 bases and J gave up 1 base, with 7 bases separating them. CDR3 DNA sequence: TGCGCCAGCAGCTTAGGGGAATCCTACGAGCAGTACTTC. Its translation: CASSLGESYEQYF.

This sequence joins TRBV19 and TRBJ1-1; maybe TRBD1 (5 bases). Trimming shortened V by 6 bases and J by 7 bases, and 18 bases separated the two germline ends. This CDR3 spans 14 amino acids. Germline lookup yields CDR1 LNHDA and CDR2 SQIVND (reference sequence). CDR3 region: CASSLRDLLREAFF. CDR3 sequence (DNA): TGTGCCAGTAGCCTCCGGGACTTACTACGTGAAGCTTTCTTT.

The chain has TRBV5-1 and TRBJ1-1; D unresolved. V gave up 2 bases and J gave up 7 bases, with 12 bases separating them. From germline, CDR1 is SGHRS and CDR2 YFSETQ. The CDR3 runs to 13 residues. CDR3 bases: TGCGCCAGCAGCTTTGGGGAGGGCCTTGAAGCTTTCTTT. Protein product: CASSFGEGLEAFF.

This clone was seen a few times. V usage is TRBV5-4 and J usage is TRBJ2-3; 10 bases fit TRBD2. The V gene's germline CDR1 is SGHNT and CDR2 YYREEE (reference sequence). The CDR3 is made up of 20 amino acids. V dropped 3 bases and J dropped 2; count of bases not matched to a gene: 18. CDR3 nucleotide sequence: TGTGCCAGCAGCTCCAGGCCCCCCAGCGGGGGGGTCCCGGACACAGATACGCAGTATTTT. Translated: CASSSRPPSGGVPDTDTQYF. Looking up the rest from reference TRBV5-4 and TRBJ2-3 gives the full variable domain: ETGVTQSPTHLIKTRGQQVTLRCSSQSGHNTVSWYQQALGQGPQFIFQYYREEENGRGNFPPRFSGLQFPNYSSELNVNALELDDSALYLCASSSRPPSGGVPDTDTQYFGPGTRLTVL.

This clone was detected a few times. V is TRBV30 and J is TRBJ2-5, with no clear D. The V gene's germline CDR1 is GTSNPN and CDR2 SVGIG (reference sequence). CDR3 size: 13 residues. Trimming took off 2 bases at V and 1 base at J, with 8 bases between the two ends. The CDR3: CAWSRAVQETQYF. DNA for the CDR3: TGTGCCTGGAGTCGAGCCGTCCAAGAGACCCAGTACTTC.

This clone was observed once. The genes are TRBV15 and TRBJ1-2; D call uncertain. V lost 9 bases to trimming and J lost 5 bases, with 25 bases between them. The CDR3 consists of 16 residues. In germline, CDR1 is LNHNV, CDR2 YYDKDF (reference sequence). The CDR3 sequence: CATSSSPFQDRYGYTF. CDR3 nucleotide sequence: TGTGCCACAAGCTCAAGTCCGTTTCAGGATAGATATGGCTACACCTTC.

The chain combines TRBV28 with TRBJ2-3, with D possibly matching TRBD2 (7 bases). This CDR3 region has 13 residues. V was shortened by 8 bases and J by 3 bases, with 12 bases between the two germline ends. Germline lookup yields CDR1 MDHEN and CDR2 SYDVKM. CDR3 DNA: TGTGCCAGCGGGGGAGGGGGTACAGATACGCAGTATTTT. This codes for CASGGGGTDTQYF.

The rearrangement links TRBV6-5 to TRBJ2-3; possible D gene TRBD2, 6 bases. The CDR3 totals 13 residues. V was pared by 6 bases and J by 4 bases, with 11 bases between. Germline V gene lookup returns CDR1 MNHEY and CDR2 SVGAGI. The CDR3 protein is CASRLPGADTQYF. CDR3 coding DNA: TGTGCCAGCAGGCTCCCGGGGGCAGATACGCAGTATTTT.

CDR3 nucleotide sequence: TGCGCCAGCAGCGACATTGGCGGGAGGACTGAAGCTTTCTTT. This translates into CASSDIGGRTEAFF. The chain employs TRBV5-1 and TRBJ1-1; D unresolved. Germline CDR1 SGHRS, CDR2 YFSETQ. The germline V and J ends were trimmed by 4 bases and 5 bases, with 15 bases remaining between them. The CDR3 spans 14 residues.

The chain is built from TRBV9 and TRBJ1-1; perhaps TRBD1 as D (5 bases). Germline V gene lookup returns CDR1 SGDLS and CDR2 YYNGEE. Trimming pared 4 bases from V and 7 bases from J, leaving 20 bases between. The CDR3 has 15 amino acids. The CDR3 reads CASSPSGGVGDEAFF. The CDR3 region has the DNA TGTGCCAGCAGCCCCTCGGGGGGGGTGGGGGATGAAGCTTTCTTT.

This clone was seen only once. This chain joins TRBV4-1 and TRBJ2-7; 12 bases are shared with TRBD1. V lost 3 bases to trimming and J lost 6 bases; unmatched junction nucleotides: 12. This CDR3 has 17 amino acids. CDR1 and CDR2 (germline): MGHRA, YSYEKL. The CDR3 bases are TGCGCCAGCAGCCACGCCGGGACAGGGGGCGCCAGTCCCGAGCAGTACTTC. The encoded protein is CASSHAGTGGASPEQYF.

Only one count was recorded for this clone. The chain combines TRBV24-1 with TRBJ2-3, with D possibly TRBD2 on 5 matching bases. In germline, CDR1 is KGHDR, CDR2 SFDVKD. V lost 5 bases, J lost 9 bases, and 8 bases lay in between. The CDR3 runs 11 residues. CDR3 nucleotides: TGTGCCACCAGTGCGGGCGGGACGCAGTATTTT. Residues: CATSAGGTQYF.